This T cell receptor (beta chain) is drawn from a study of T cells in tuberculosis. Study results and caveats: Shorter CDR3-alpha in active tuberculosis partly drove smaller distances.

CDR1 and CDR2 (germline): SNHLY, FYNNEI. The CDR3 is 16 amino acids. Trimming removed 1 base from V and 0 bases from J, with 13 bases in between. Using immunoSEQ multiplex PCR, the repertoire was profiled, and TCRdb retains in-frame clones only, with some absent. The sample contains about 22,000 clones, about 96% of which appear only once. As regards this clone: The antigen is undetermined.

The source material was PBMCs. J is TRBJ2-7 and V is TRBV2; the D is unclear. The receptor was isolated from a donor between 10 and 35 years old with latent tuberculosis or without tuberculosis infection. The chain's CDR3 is CASSEGVGLSSYEQYF. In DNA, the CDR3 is TGTGCCAGCAGTGAAGGGGTGGGCTTAAGCTCCTACGAGCAGTACTTC.